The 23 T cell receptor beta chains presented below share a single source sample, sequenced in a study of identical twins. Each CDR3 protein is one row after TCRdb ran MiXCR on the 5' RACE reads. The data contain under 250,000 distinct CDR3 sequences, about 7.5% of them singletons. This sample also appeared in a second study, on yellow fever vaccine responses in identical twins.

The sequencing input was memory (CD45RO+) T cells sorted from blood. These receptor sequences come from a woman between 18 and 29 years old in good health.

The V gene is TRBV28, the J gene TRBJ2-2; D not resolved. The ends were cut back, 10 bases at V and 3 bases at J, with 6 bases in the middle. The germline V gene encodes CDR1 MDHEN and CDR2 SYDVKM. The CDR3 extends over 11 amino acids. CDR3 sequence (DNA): TGTGCCACCTACCACACCGGGGAGCTGTTTTTT. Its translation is CATYHTGELFF. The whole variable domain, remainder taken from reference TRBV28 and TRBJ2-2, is DVKVTQSSRYLVKRTGEKVFLECVQDMDHENMFWYRQDPGLGLRLIYFSYDVKMKEKGDIPEGYSVSREKKERFSLILESASTNQTSMYLCATYHTGELFFGEGSRLTVL.

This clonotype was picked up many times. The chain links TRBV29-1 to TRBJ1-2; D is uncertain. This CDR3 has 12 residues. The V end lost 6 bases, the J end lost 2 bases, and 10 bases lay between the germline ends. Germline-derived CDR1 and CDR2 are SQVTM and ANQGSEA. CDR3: CSVDPQNYGYTF. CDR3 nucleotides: TGCAGCGTCGACCCCCAGAACTATGGCTACACCTTC.

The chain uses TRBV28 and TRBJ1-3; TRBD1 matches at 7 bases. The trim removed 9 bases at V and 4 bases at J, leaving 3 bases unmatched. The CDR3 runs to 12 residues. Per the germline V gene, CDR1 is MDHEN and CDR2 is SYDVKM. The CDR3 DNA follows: TGTGCCAGTAAGACAGGGGGAAACACCATATATTTT. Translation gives CASKTGGNTIYF. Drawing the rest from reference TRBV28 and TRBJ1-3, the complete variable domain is DVKVTQSSRYLVKRTGEKVFLECVQDMDHENMFWYRQDPGLGLRLIYFSYDVKMKEKGDIPEGYSVSREKKERFSLILESASTNQTSMYLCASKTGGNTIYFGEGSWLTVV.

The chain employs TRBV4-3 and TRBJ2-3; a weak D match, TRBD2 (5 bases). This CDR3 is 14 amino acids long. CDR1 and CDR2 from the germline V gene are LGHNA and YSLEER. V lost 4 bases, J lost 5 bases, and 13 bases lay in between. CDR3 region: CASSPQEAGDTQYF. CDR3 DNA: TGCGCCAGCAGCCCTCAGGAGGCGGGAGATACGCAGTATTTT.

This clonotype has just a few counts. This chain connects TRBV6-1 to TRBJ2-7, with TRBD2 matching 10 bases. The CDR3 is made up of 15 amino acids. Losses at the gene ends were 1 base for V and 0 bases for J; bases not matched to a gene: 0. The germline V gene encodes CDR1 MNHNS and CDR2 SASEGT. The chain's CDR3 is CASSEGLAGSYEQYF. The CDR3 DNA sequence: TGTGCCAGCAGTGAAGGACTAGCGGGCTCCTACGAGCAGTACTTC.

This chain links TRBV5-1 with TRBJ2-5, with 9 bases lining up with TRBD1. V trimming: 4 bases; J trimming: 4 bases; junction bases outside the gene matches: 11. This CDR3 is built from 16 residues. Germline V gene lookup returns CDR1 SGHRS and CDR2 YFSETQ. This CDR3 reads CASSPRTGEYRETQYF. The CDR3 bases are TGCGCCAGCAGCCCTAGGACAGGGGAATATAGAGAGACCCAGTACTTC.

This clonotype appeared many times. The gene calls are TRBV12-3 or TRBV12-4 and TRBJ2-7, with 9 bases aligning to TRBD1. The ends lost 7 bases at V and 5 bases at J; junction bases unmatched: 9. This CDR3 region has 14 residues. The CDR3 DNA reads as TGTGCCAGCACCGGGGGACAGGGTTTCAACGAGCAGTACTTC. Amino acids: CASTGGQGFNEQYF.

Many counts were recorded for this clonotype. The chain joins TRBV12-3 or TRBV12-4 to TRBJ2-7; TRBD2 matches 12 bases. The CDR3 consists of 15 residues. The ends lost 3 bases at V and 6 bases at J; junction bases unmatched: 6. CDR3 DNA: TGTGCCAGCAGTTTCCGGACTAGCGGGACCTTCGAGCAGTACTTC. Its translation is CASSFRTSGTFEQYF.

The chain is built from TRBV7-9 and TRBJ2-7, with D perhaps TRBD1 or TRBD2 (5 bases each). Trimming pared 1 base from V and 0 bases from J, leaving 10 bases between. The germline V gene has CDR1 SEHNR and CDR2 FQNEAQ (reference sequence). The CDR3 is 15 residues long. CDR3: CASSLEAGSSYEQYF. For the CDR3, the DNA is TGTGCCAGCAGCTTAGAGGCAGGGAGCTCCTACGAGCAGTACTTC. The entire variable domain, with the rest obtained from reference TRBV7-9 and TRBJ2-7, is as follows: DTGVSQNPRHKITKRGQNVTFRCDPISEHNRLYWYRQTLGQGPEFLTYFQNEAQLEKSRLLSDRFSAERPKGSFSTLEIQRTEQGDSAMYLCASSLEAGSSYEQYFGPGTRLTVT.

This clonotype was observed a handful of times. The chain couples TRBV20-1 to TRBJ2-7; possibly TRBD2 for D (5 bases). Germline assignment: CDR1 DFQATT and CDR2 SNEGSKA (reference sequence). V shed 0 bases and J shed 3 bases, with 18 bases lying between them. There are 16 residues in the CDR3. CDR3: CSARDLDYPRFYEQYF. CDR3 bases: TGCAGTGCTAGAGACTTAGACTACCCTCGGTTCTACGAGCAGTACTTC.

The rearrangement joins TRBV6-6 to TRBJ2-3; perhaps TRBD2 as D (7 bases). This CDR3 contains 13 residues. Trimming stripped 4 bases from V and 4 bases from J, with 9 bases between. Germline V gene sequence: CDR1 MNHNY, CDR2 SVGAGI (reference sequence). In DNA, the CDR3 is TGTGCCAGCAGTTCGGGGGGCTCAGATACGCAGTATTTT. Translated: CASSSGGSDTQYF.

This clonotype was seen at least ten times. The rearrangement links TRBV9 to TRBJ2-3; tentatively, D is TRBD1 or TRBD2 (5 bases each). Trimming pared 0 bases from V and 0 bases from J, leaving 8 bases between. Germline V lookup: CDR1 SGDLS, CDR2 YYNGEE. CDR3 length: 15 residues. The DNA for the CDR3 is TGTGCCAGCAGCGTAGCGGGGCGGAGCACAGATACGCAGTATTTT. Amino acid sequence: CASSVAGRSTDTQYF.

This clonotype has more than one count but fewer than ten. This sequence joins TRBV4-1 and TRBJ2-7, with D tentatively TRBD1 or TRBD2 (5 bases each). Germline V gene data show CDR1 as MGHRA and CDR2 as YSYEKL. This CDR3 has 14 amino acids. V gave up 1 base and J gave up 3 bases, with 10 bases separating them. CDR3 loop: CASSQVGDGYEQYF. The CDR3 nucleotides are TGCGCCAGCAGCCAAGTTGGGGACGGCTACGAGCAGTACTTC.

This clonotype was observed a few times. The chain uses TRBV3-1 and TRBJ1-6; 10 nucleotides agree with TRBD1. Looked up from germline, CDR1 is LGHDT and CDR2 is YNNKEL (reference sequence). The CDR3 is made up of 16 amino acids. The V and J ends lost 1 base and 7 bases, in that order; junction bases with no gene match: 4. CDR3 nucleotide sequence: TGTGCCAGCAGCCAAGGGACAGGGGGTACGAATTCACCCCTCCACTTT. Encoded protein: CASSQGTGGTNSPLHF.

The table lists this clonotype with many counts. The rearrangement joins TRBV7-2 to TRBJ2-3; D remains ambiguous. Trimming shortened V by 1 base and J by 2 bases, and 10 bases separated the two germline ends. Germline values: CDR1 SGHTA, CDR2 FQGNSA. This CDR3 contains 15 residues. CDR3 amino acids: CASSLDSRPTDTQYF. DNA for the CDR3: TGTGCCAGCAGCTTAGACTCAAGGCCCACAGATACGCAGTATTTT.

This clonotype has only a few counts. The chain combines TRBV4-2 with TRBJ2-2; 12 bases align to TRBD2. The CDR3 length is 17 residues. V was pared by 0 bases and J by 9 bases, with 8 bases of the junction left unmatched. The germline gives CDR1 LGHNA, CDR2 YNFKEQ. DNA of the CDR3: TGTGCCAGCAGCCAAGATGTTACGCTAGCGGGGGGGAGGGAGCTGTTTTTT. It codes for CASSQDVTLAGGRELFF.

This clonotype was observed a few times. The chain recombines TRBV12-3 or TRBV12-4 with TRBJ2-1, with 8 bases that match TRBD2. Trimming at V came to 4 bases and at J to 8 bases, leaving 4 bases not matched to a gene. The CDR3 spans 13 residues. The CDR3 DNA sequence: TGTGCCAGCAGTTGGGGACTAGGGGATGAGCAGTTCTTC. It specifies CASSWGLGDEQFF.

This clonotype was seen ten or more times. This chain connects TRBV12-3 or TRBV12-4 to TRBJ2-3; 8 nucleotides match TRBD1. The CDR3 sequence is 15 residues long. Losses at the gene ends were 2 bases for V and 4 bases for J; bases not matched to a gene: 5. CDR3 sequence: CASSLLRTGSDTQYF. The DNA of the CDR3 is TGTGCCAGCAGTTTACTCAGGACAGGGTCAGATACGCAGTATTTT.

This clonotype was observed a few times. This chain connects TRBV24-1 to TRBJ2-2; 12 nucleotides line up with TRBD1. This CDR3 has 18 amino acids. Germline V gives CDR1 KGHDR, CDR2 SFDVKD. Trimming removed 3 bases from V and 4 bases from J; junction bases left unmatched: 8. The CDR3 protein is CATSDGGGQGASTGELFF. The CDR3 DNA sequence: TGTGCCACCAGTGATGGTGGGGGACAGGGGGCTTCCACCGGGGAGCTGTTTTTT.

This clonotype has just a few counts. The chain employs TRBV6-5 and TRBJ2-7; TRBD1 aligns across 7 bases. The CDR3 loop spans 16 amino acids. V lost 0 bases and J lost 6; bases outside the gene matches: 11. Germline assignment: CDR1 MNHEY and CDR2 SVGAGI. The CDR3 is CASSYSGGGGWVEQYF. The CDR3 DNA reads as TGTGCCAGCAGTTACTCAGGGGGCGGTGGTTGGGTCGAGCAGTACTTC.

The CDR3 reads CSAPLTSGENIQYF. In DNA form, the CDR3 reads TGCAGTGCTCCCCTCACTAGCGGGGAAAACATTCAGTACTTC. The chain carries TRBV20-1 and TRBJ2-4; 10 bases line up with TRBD2. Germline V gene sequence: CDR1 DFQATT, CDR2 SNEGSKA (reference sequence). V dropped 5 bases and J dropped 5; count of bases not matched to a gene: 6. CDR3 length equals 14 residues.

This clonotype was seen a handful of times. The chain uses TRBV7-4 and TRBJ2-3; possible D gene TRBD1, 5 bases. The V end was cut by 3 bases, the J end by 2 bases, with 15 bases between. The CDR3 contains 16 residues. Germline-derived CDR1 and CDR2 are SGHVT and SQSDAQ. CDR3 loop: CASSLGQDNDTDTQYF. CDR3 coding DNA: TGTGCCAGCAGCTTGGGGCAGGACAACGACACAGATACGCAGTATTTT. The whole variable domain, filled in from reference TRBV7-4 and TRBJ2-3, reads GAGVSQSPRYKVAKRGRDVALRCDSISGHVTLYWYRQTLGQGSEVLTYSQSDAQRDKSGRPSGRFSAERPERSVSTLKIQRTEQGDSAVYLCASSLGQDNDTDTQYFGPGTRLTVL.

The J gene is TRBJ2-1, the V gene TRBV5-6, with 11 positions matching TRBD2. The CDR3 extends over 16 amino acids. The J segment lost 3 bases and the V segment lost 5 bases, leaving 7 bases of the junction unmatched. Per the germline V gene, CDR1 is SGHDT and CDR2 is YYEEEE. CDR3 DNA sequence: TGTGCCAGCAGGCAGACCGGGACTAGCGGCTACAATGAGCAGTTCTTC. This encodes CASRQTGTSGYNEQFF.